This T cell receptor beta chain is drawn from a study of T cell responses to AZD1222 COVID-19 vaccine. V lost 3 bases to trimming and J lost 1 base, with 7 bases between them. This CDR3 spans 13 amino acids. Germline V gives CDR1 SGHDN, CDR2 FVKESK. This clone appeared a single time. The target antigen is unknown. Libraries were prepared by immunoSEQ multiplex PCR; TCRdb keeps only in-frame clonotypes and omits some of them. Of tens of thousands of clones listed, about 90% are singletons. Whole-study results and caveats: Reportedly, close to half of spike-specific TCRs are directed against unmutated variant regions. Donor demographics were predominantly white British with a female majority; clonal diversity may be underestimated.

The sequence derives from an adult in good health. Source: peripheral blood, taken on day 0 of AZD1222 vaccination. The chain has TRBV14 and TRBJ2-7; D is undetermined. The DNA for the CDR3 is TGTGCCAGCAGCCACAAGGCTTCCTACGAGCAGTACTTC. It specifies CASSHKASYEQYF.